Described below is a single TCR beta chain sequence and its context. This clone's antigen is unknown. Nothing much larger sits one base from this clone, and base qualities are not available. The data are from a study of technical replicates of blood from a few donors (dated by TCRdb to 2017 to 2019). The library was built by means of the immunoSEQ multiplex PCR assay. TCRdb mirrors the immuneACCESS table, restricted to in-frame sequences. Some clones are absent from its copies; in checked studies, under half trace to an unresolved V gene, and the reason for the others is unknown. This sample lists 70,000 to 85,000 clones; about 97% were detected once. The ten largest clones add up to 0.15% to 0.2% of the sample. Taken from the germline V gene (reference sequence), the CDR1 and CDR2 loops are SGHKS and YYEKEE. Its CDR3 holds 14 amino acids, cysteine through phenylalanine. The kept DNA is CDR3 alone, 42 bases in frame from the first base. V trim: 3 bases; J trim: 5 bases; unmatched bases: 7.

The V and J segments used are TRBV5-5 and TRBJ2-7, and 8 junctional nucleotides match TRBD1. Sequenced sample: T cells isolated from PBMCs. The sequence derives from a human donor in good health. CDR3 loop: CASSSGQGGNEQYF. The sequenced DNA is TGTGCCAGCAGCTCCGGACAGGGCGGGAACGAGCAGTACTTC.